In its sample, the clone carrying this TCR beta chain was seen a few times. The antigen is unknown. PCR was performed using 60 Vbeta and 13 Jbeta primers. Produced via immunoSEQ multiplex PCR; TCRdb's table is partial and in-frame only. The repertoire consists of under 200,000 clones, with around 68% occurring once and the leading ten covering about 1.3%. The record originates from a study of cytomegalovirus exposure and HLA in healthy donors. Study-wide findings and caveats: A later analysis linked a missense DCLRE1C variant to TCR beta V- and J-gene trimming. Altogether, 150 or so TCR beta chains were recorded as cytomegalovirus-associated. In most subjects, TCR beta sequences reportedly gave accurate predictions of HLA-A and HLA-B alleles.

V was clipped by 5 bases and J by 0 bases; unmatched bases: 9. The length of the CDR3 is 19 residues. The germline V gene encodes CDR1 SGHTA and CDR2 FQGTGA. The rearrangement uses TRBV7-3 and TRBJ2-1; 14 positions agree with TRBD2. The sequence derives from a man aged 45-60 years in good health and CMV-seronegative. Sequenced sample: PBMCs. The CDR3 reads CASSLTSGGAGSSYNEQFF. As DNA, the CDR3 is TGTGCCAGCAGCCTGACTAGCGGGGGGGCCGGAAGCTCCTACAATGAGCAGTTCTTC.